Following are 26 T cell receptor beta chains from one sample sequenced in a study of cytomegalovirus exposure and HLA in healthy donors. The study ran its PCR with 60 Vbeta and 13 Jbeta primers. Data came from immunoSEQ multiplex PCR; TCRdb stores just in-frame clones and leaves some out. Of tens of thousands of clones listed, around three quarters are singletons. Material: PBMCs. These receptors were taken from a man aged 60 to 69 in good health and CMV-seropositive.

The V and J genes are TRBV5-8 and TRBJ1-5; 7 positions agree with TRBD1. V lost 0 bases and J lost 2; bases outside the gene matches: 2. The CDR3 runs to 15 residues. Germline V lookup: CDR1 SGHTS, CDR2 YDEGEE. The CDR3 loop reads CASSLVGTGNQPQHF. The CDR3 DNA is TGTGCCAGCAGCTTGGTGGGGACAGGCAATCAGCCCCAGCATTTT.

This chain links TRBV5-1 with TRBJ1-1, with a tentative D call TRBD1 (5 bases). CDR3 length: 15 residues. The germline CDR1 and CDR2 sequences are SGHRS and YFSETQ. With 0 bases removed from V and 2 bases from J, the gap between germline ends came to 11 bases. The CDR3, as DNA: TGCGCCAGCAGCTTGGCCTGGGGCCGAAACACTGAAGCTTTCTTT. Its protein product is CASSLAWGRNTEAFF.

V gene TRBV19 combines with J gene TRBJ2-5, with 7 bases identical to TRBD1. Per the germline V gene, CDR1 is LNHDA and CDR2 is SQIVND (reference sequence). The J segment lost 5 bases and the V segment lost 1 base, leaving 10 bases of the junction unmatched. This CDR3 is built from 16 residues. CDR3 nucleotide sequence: TGTGCCAGTAGTATAGGGATGGGCGCAGGGGGTGAGACCCAGTACTTC. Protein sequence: CASSIGMGAGGETQYF.

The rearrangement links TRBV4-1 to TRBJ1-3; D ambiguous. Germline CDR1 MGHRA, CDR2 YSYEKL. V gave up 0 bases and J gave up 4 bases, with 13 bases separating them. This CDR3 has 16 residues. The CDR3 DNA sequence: TGCGCCAGCAGCCAAGATGATTGGGCAAGGGGAAACACCATATATTTT. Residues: CASSQDDWARGNTIYF.

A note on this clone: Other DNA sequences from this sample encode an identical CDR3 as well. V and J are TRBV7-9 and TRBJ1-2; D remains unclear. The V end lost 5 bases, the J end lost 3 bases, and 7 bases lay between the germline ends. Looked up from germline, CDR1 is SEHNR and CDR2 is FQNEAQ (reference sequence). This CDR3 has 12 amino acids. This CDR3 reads CASSGQDYGYTF. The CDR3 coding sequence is TGTGCCAGCAGCGGGCAGGACTATGGCTACACCTTC.

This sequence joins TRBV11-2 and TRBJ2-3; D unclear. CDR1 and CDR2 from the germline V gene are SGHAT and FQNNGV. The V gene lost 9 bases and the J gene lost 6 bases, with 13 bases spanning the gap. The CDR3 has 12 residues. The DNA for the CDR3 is TGTGCCAGTGAGGCCTACGGGGATACGCAGTATTTT. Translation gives CASEAYGDTQYF.

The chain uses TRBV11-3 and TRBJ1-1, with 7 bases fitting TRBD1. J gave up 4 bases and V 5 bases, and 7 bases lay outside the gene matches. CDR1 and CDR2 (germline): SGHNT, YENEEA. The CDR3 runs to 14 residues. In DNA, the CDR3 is TGTGCCAGCAGCCCGGACAGGCTGAGCACTGAAGCTTTCTTT. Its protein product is CASSPDRLSTEAFF.

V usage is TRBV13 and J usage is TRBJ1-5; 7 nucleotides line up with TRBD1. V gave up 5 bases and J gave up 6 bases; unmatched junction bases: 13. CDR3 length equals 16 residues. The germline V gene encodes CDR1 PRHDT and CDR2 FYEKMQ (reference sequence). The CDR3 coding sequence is TGTGCCAGCAGCCCAAGACAGGGACAAAATGTTCAGCCCCAGCATTTT. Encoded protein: CASSPRQGQNVQPQHF. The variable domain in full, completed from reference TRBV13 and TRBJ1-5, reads AAGVIQSPRHLIKEKRETATLKCYPIPRHDTVYWYQQGPGQDPQFLISFYEKMQSDKGSIPDRFSAQQFSDYHSELNMSSLELGDSALYFCASSPRQGQNVQPQHFGDGTRLSIL.

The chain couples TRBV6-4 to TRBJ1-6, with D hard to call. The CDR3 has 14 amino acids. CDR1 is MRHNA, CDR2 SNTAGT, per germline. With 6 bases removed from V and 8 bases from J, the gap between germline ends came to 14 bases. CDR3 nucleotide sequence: TGTGCCAGCAGGGCGGAGCCGATGGATTCACCCCTCCACTTT. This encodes CASRAEPMDSPLHF.

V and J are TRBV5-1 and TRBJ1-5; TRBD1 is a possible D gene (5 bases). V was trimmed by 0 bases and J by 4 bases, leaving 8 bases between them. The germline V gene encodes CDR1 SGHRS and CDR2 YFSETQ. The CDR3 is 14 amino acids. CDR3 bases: TGCGCCAGCAGCTTGGGGGGGGAGAATCAGCCCCAGCATTTT. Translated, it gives CASSLGGENQPQHF.

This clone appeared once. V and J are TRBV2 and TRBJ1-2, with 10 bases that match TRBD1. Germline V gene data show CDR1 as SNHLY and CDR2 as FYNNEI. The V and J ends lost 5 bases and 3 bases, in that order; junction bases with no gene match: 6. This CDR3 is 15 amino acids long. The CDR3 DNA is TGTGCCAGCAGTTTCGCCGGGACAGGGGACTATGGCTACACCTTC. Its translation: CASSFAGTGDYGYTF.

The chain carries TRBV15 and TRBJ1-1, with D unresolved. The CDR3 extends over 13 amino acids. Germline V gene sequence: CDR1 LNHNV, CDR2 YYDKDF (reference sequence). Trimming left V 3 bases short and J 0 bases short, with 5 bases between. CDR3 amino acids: CATSRSLNTEAFF. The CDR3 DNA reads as TGTGCCACCAGCAGGAGCTTGAACACTGAAGCTTTCTTT. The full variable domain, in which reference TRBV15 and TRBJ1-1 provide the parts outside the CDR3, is DAMVIQNPRYQVTQFGKPVTLSCSQTLNHNVMYWYQQKSSQAPKLLFHYYDKDFNNEADTPDNFQSRRPNTSFCFLDIRSPGLGDTAMYLCATSRSLNTEAFFGQGTRLTVV.

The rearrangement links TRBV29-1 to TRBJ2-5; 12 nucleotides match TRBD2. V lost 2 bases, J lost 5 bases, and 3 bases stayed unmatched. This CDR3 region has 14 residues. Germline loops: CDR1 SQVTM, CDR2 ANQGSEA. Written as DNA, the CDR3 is TGCAGCGTTGAACGACTAGCGGGAGTCGAGACCCAGTACTTC. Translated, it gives CSVERLAGVETQYF.

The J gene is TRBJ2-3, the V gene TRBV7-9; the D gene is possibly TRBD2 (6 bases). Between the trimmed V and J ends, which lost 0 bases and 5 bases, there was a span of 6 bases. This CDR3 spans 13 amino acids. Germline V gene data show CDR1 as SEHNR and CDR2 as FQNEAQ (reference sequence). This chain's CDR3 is CASSLAGGDTQYF. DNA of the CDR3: TGTGCCAGCAGCTTAGCGGGGGGAGATACGCAGTATTTT.

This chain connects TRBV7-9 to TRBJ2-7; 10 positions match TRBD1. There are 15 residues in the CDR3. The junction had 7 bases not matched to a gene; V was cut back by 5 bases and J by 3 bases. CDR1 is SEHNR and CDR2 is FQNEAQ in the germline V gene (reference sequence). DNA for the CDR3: TGTGCCAGCAGCCCCGGGACAGGGGTCAACTACGAGCAGTACTTC. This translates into CASSPGTGVNYEQYF.

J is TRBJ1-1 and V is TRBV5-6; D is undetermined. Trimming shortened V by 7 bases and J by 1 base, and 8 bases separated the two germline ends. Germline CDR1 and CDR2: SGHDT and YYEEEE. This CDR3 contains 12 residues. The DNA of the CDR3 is TGTGCCAGCGCCGACACGAACACTGAAGCTTTCTTT. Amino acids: CASADTNTEAFF. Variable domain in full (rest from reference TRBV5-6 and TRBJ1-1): DAGVTQSPTHLIKTRGQQVTLRCSPKSGHDTVSWYQQALGQGPQFIFQYYEEEERQRGNFPDRFSGHQFPNYSSELNVNALLLGDSALYLCASADTNTEAFFGQGTRLTVV.

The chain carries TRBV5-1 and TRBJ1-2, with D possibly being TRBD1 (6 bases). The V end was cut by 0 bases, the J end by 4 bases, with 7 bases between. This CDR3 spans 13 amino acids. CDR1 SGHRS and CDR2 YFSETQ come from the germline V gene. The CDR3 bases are TGCGCCAGCAGCTTGGAGACAGGCTATGGCTACACCTTC. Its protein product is CASSLETGYGYTF.

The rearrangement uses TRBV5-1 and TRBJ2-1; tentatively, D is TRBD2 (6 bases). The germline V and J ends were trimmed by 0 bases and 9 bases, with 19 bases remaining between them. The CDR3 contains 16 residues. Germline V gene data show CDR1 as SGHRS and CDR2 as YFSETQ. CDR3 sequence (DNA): TGCGCCAGCAGCTTGGGAATAAACGGATTGGGGGGTGAGCAGTTCTTC. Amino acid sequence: CASSLGINGLGGEQFF.

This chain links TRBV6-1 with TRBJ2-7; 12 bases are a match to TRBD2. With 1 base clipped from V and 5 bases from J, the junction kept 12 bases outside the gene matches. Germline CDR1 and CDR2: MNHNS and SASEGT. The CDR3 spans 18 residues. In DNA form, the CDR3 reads TGTGCCAGCAGTGAAGGCGAGCTAGCGGGAGGGCCTATCCACGAGCAGTACTTC. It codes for CASSEGELAGGPIHEQYF.

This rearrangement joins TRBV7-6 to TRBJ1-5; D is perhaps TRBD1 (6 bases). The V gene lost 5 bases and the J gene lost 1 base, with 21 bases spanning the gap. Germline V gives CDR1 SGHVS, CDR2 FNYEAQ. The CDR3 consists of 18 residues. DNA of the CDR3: TGTGCCAGCAGCCCCGGCAGGGGTAGTTTGATGAGCAATCAGCCCCAGCATTTT. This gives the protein CASSPGRGSLMSNQPQHF.

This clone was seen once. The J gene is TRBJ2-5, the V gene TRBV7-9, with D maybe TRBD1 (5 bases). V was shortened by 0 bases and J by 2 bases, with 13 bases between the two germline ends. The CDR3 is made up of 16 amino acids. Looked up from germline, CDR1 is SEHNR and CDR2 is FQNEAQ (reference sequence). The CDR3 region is CASSLAGGAVQETQYF. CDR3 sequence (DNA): TGTGCCAGCAGCTTAGCGGGTGGGGCGGTTCAAGAGACCCAGTACTTC.

The chain's CDR3 is CASSIVGGSYEQYF. In nucleotides, the CDR3 is TGTGCCAGCAGCATCGTTGGAGGCTCCTACGAGCAGTACTTC. The J gene is TRBJ2-7, the V gene TRBV6-5, with a possible D match to TRBD2 (5 bases). This CDR3 region has 14 residues. Trimming took 6 bases from V and 0 from J, leaving 12 bases between them. The germline gives CDR1 MNHEY, CDR2 SVGAGI.

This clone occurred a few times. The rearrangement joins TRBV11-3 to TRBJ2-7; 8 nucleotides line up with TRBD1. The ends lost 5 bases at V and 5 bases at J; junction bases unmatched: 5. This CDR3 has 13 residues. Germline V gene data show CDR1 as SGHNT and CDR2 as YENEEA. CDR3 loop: CASSLDREDEQYF. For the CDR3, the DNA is TGTGCCAGCAGCCTGGACAGGGAGGACGAGCAGTACTTC. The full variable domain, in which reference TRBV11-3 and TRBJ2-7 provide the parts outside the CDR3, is EAGVVQSPRYKIIEKKQPVAFWCNPISGHNTLYWYLQNLGQGPELLIRYENEEAVDDSQLPKDRFSAERLKGVDSTLKIQPAELGDSAVYLCASSLDREDEQYFGPGTRLTVT.

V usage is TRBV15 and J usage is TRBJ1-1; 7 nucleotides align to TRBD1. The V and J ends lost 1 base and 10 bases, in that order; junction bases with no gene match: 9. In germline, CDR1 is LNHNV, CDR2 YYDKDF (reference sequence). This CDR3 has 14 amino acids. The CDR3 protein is CATSRVTGPAPAFF. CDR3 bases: TGTGCCACCAGCAGAGTGACAGGGCCGGCACCAGCTTTCTTT.

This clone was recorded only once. CDR3 residues: CASSIDGSNQPQHF. In nucleotides, the CDR3 is TGTGCCAGCAGTATCGACGGGAGCAATCAGCCCCAGCATTTT. This chain joins TRBV5-4 and TRBJ1-5; unclear D gene. The CDR3 extends over 14 amino acids. Per germline, CDR1 SGHNT and CDR2 YYREEE (reference sequence). Deletions cut 5 bases from V and 1 base from J, with 10 bases between.

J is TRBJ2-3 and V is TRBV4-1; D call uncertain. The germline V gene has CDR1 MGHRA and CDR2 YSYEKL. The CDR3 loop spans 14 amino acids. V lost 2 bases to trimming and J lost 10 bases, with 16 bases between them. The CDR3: CASSQFVRVIPQYF. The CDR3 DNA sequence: TGCGCCAGCAGCCAATTTGTCCGGGTTATTCCGCAGTATTTT.